The source of this T cell receptor (beta chain) is a study of T cell responses to AZD1222 COVID-19 vaccine. Study results and caveats: Samples come after the peak T cell response, not at day 14. Most donors were white British, females outnumbered males, and clonal diversity was possibly underestimated.

This clone occurred once. Its matching antigen is unknown. Method: immunoSEQ multiplex PCR; TCRdb's copy keeps in-frame clones and lacks some. The top ten clones hold about 4.6% of a sample with roughly 86,000 clones, 85% of them seen once. This clonotype was sampled from an adult who received the AZD1222 COVID-19 vaccine. Source: peripheral blood, taken 28 days after the second AZD1222 dose.

CDR3 in DNA: TGCGCCAGCAGCCAAGGGGGGCAGAGTAACACCGGGGAGCTGTTTTTT. Translating gives CASSQGGQSNTGELFF. The chain carries TRBV4-1 and TRBJ2-2; possible D gene TRBD1, 6 bases. The CDR3 is made up of 16 amino acids. Germline V CDR1 and CDR2: MGHRA, YSYEKL. V was trimmed by 1 base and J by 2 bases, leaving 11 bases between them.